This TCR beta chain was recorded in a study of beta chain features in type 1 diabetes. For the study at large: Patients did not differ from healthy donors in age, gender or cell yield.

CDR1 LNHDA and CDR2 SQIVND come from the germline V gene (reference sequence). The CDR3 contains 13 residues. The ends were cut back, 8 bases at V and 4 bases at J, with 14 bases in the middle. A few counts support this clone. Its matching antigen is unknown. Every bit of the isolated RNA underwent reverse transcription, so sequencing read expressed TCRB transcripts. Samples of naive, central memory and regulatory T cells yielded a mean of about 3.7 million reads. Assay: immunoSEQ multiplex PCR; the TCRdb copy retains only in-frame clones and omits some. The sample consists of roughly 240,000 clones, 24% of them appearing once. Findings and limits, study-wide: In every one of the four CD4+ subsets, TCRB CDR3s were moderately but significantly shorter in Type 1 diabetes patients. In cDNA sequencing, cells with high TCR expression could be over-represented.

The chain links TRBV19 to TRBJ1-2; unclear D gene. The origin of this receptor is a woman younger than 45 with type 1 diabetes. Sequenced: naive CD4+ T cells from blood. The CDR3 is CASLSGKGYGYTF. Written as DNA, the CDR3 is TGTGCCAGTTTGTCAGGCAAAGGCTATGGCTACACCTTC.